This is a list of T cell receptor beta chains from one sample in a study of radiotherapy plus CTLA-4 blockade in lung cancer. Assay: immunoSEQ multiplex PCR; the TCRdb copy retains only in-frame clones and omits some. This sample yields 50,000 to 85,000 clones, of which about 80% are seen a single time; 4% to 5% belongs to the top ten. Here the sequenced sample was peripheral blood, taken from a patient treated with radiotherapy plus ipilimumab. These receptors were taken from a human donor with non-small cell lung cancer who had a partial response to radiotherapy plus ipilimumab. The CDR3 runs from the conserved cysteine through the conserved F or W. Fields, in order: D gene, clone size, V gene, J gene, CDR3 protein, CDR3 DNA. A D gene is named only where the DNA matches it firmly. Some rows mark clone size as missing; the rest say once, few, many or name a class of expanded clone.

TRBD2,few,TRBV5-8,TRBJ2-1,CASSLAGGGSEQFF,TGTGCCAGCAGCCTAGCGGGAGGAGGGAGTGAGCAGTTCTTC
TRBD1,.,TRBV6-1,TRBJ1-5,CASSAGQGQGQPQHF,TGTGCCAGCAGCGCTGGACAGGGTCAAGGGCAGCCCCAGCATTTT
.,.,TRBV7-6,TRBJ1-1,CASSLATETEAFF,TGTGCCAGCAGCTTAGCGACAGAAACTGAAGCTTTCTTT
TRBD2,.,TRBV27,TRBJ2-7,CASSPRGVWDGGYEQYF,TGTGCCAGCAGTCCCCGGGGGGTGTGGGACGGGGGATACGAGCAGTACTTC
TRBD1,.,TRBV5-1,TRBJ2-2,CASSMTGQGNTGELFF,TGCGCCAGCAGTATGACGGGACAGGGGAACACCGGGGAGCTGTTTTTT
.,.,TRBV28,TRBJ2-7,CASTSRGYEQYF,TGTGCCAGCACATCTAGAGGCTACGAGCAGTACTTC
TRBD1,.,TRBV6-5,TRBJ2-7,CASSRDRGSYEQYF,TGTGCCAGCAGCCGGGACAGGGGTTCCTACGAGCAGTACTTC
.,.,TRBV11-2,TRBJ1-4,CASSPLGVEKLFF,TGTGCCAGCAGCCCCCTCGGGGTTGAAAAACTGTTTTTT
.,.,TRBV14,TRBJ2-2,CASSRAGTRDGELFF,TGTGCCAGCAGCCGAGCAGGGACTCGGGATGGGGAGCTGTTTTTT
.,.,TRBV7-9,TRBJ1-1,CASSQMQGMGTEAFF,TGTGCCAGCAGCCAAATGCAGGGCATGGGCACTGAAGCTTTCTTT
.,.,TRBV6-5,TRBJ1-2,CASRVEGSGGYTF,TGTGCCAGCAGAGTTGAGGGCTCGGGTGGCTACACCTTC
.,.,TRBV6-6,TRBJ2-2,CASSGGAGGDTGELFF,TGTGCCAGCAGCGGAGGGGCAGGGGGAGACACCGGGGAGCTGTTTTTT
.,.,TRBV9,TRBJ1-1,CASSPRGGNTEAFF,TGTGCCAGCAGCCCCCGAGGGGGGAACACTGAAGCTTTCTTT
.,.,TRBV7-2,TRBJ2-1,CASSLADTYYNEQFF,TGTGCCAGCAGCTTAGCAGACACCTACTACAATGAGCAGTTCTTC
TRBD2,.,TRBV7-3,TRBJ2-7,CASSLTGTSGSYEQYF,TGTGCCAGCAGCTTAACGGGGACTAGCGGGAGTTACGAGCAGTACTTC
TRBD1,.,TRBV19,TRBJ1-1,CATYPDRAAEAFF,TGTGCCACCTACCCGGACAGGGCCGCTGAAGCTTTCTTT
.,.,TRBV28,TRBJ1-5,CASSFDSTPENQPQHF,TGTGCCAGCAGTTTTGACTCAACCCCAGAGAATCAGCCCCAGCATTTT
TRBD2,.,TRBV11-2,TRBJ2-1,CASSPYGRGYNEQFF,TGTGCCAGCAGCCCTTACGGGAGGGGGTACAATGAGCAGTTCTTC
.,once,TRBV27,TRBJ1-1,CASRSGWTEAFF,TGTGCCAGCAGGAGTGGTTGGACTGAAGCTTTCTTT
TRBD1,.,TRBV7-3,TRBJ2-7,CASSSDRVAYEQYF,TGTGCCAGCAGCTCGGACAGGGTCGCGTACGAGCAGTACTTC
TRBD2,.,TRBV6-5,TRBJ2-1,CASSYYTGLASNEQFF,TGTGCCAGCAGTTACTATACCGGACTAGCCTCCAATGAGCAGTTCTTC
.,few,TRBV30,TRBJ1-5,CALSPGGNQPQHF,TGTGCCCTTAGCCCAGGGGGCAATCAGCCCCAGCATTTT
TRBD2,.,TRBV9,TRBJ2-7,CASSPGGLDGAYEQYF,TGTGCCAGCAGCCCGGGGGGACTGGACGGGGCCTACGAGCAGTACTTC
TRBD2,.,TRBV4-1,TRBJ2-6,CASSTRTSGGSSGANVLTF,TGCGCCAGCAGCACCCGGACTAGCGGGGGGAGCTCTGGGGCCAACGTCCTGACTTTC
TRBD1,.,TRBV7-9,TRBJ2-7,CASSQGQVPREQYF,TGTGCCAGCAGCCAAGGACAGGTCCCCCGCGAGCAGTACTTC